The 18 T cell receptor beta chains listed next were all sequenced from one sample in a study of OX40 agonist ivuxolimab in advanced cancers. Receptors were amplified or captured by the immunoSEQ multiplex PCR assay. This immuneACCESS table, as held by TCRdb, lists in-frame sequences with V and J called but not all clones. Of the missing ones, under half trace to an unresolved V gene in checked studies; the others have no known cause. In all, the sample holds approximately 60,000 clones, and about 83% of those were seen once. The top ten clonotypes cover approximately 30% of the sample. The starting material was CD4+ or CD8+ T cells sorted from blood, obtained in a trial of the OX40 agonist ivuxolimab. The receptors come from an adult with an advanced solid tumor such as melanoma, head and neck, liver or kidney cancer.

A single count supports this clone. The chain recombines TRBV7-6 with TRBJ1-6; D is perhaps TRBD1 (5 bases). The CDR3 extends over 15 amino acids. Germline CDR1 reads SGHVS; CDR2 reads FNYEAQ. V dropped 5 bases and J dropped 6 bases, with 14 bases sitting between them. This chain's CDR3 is CASSERGMVNSPLHF. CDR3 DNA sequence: TGTGCCAGCAGCGAGCGGGGGATGGTTAATTCACCCCTCCACTTT.

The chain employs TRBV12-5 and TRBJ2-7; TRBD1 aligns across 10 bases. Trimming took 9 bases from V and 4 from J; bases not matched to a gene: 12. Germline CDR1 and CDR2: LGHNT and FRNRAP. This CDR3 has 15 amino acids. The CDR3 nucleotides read TGTGCTAGGCTGATCCAACGGGACAGGGGTTACGAGCAGTACTTC. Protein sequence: CARLIQRDRGYEQYF.

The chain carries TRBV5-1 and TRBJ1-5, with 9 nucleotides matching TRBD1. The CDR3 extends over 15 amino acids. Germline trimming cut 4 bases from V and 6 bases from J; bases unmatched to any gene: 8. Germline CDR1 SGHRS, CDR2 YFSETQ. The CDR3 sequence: CASSGRDRESQPQHF. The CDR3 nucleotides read TGCGCCAGCAGCGGCCGGGACAGGGAAAGTCAGCCCCAGCATTTT.

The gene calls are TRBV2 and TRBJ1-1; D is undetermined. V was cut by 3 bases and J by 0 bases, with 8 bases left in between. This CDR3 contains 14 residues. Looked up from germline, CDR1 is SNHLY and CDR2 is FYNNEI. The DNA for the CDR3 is TGTGCCAGCAGTGATTACCAGATGAACACTGAAGCTTTCTTT. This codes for CASSDYQMNTEAFF.

The CDR3 nucleotides read TGTGCCATCAGTGACGGGGTCGCGGAGACCCAGTACTTC. It translates to CAISDGVAETQYF. The chain combines TRBV10-3 with TRBJ2-5, with D possibly matching TRBD2 (5 bases). CDR1 and CDR2 from the germline V gene are ENHRY and SYGVKD. V lost 3 bases and J 5 bases, leaving 10 bases between the germline ends. The CDR3 covers 13 residues.

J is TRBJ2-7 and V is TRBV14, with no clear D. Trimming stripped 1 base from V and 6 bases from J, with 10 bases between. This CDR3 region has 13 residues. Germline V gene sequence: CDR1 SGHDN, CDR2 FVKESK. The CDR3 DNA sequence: TGTGCCAGCAGCCAAGCTGTGCTCAGCGAGCAGTACTTC. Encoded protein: CASSQAVLSEQYF.

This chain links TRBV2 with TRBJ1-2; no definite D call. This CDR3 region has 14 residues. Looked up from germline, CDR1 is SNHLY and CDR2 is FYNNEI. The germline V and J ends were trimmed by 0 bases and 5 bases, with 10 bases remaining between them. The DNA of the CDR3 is TGTGCCAGCAGTGAAGCGCAGAGAGCTTATGGCTACACCTTC. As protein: CASSEAQRAYGYTF. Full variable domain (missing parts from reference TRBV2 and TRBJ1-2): EPEVTQTPSHQVTQMGQEVILRCVPISNHLYFYWYRQILGQKVEFLVSFYNNEISEKSEIFDDQFSVERPDGSNFTLKIRSTKLEDSAMYFCASSEAQRAYGYTFGSGTRLTVV.

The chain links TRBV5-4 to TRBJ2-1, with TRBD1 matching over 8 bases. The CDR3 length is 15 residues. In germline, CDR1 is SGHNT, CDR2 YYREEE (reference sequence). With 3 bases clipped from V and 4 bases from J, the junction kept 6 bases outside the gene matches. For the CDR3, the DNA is TGTGCCAGCAGCTCCCGACAGGGGAGATACAATGAGCAGTTCTTC. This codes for CASSSRQGRYNEQFF.

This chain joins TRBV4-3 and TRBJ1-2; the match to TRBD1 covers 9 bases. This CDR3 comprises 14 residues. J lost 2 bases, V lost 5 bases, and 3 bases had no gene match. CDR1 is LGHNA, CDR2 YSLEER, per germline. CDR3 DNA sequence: TGCGCCAGCAGCTTGGGGACAGGGAACTATGGCTACACCTTC. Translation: CASSLGTGNYGYTF.

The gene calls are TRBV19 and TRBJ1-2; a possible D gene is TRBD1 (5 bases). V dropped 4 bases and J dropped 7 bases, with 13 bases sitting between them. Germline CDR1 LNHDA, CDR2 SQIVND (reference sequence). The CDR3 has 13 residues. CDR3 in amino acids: CASSTGLSPGYTF. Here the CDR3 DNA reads TGTGCCAGTAGTACAGGGCTTAGTCCTGGCTACACCTTC.

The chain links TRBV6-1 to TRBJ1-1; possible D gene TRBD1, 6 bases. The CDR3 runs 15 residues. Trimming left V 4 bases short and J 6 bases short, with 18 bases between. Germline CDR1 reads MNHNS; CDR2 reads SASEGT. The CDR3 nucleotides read TGTGCCAGCAGTGCTGGGATGGGGGGGGCGGCTGAAGCTTTCTTT. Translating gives CASSAGMGGAAEAFF.

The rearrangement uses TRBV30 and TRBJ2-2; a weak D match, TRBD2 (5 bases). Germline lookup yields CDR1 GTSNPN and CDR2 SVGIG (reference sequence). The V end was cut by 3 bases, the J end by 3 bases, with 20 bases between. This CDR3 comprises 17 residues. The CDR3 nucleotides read TGTGCCTGGAGCGTACGGGGTAGGGCGCGATACACCGGGGAGCTGTTTTTT. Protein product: CAWSVRGRARYTGELFF.

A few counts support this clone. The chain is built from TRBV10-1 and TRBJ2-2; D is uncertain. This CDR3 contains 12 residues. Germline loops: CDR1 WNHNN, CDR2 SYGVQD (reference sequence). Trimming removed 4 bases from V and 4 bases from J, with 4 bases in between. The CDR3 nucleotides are TGCGCCAGCAGTGGCGCCACCGGGGAGCTGTTTTTT. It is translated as CASSGATGELFF.

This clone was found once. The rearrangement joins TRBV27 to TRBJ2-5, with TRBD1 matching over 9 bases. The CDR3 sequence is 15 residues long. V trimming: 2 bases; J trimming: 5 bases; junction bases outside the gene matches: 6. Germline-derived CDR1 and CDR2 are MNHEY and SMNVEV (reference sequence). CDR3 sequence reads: CASSLRTGVRETQYF. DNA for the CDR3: TGTGCCAGCAGTTTAAGGACAGGGGTTAGGGAGACCCAGTACTTC.

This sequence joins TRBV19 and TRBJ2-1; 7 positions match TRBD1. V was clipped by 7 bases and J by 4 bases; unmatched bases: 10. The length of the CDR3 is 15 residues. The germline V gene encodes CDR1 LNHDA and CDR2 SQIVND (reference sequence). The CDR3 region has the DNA TGTGCCAGTACCCGGGGCAGGGGGTATTACAATGAGCAGTTCTTC. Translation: CASTRGRGYYNEQFF.

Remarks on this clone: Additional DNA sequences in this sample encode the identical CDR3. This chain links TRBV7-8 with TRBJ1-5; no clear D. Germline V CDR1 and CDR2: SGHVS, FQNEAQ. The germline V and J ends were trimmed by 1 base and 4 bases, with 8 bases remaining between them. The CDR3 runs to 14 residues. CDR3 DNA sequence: TGTGCCAGCAGCTTAGATCGGGGTAATCAGCCCCAGCATTTT. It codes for CASSLDRGNQPQHF.

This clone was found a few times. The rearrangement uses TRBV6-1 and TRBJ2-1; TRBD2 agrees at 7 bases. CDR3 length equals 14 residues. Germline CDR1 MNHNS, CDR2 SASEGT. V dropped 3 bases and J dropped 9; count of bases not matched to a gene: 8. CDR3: CASSETRTGGEQFF. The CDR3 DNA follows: TGTGCCAGCAGTGAGACTAGAACGGGAGGTGAGCAGTTCTTC.

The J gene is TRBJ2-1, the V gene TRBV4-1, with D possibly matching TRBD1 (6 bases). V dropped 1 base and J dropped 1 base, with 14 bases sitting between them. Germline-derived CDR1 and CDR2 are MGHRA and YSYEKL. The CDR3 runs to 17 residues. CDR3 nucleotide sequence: TGCGCCAGCAGCCAAGGGCCAGGGGACCCTTCCTACAATGAGCAGTTCTTC. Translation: CASSQGPGDPSYNEQFF.